The 13 T cell receptor beta chains reported below all come from one sample, sequenced in a study of Graves' ophthalmopathy and Graves' hyperthyroidism. Researchers took RNA transcripts and amplified TCR beta CDR3 regions from them. Second-round multiplex PCR followed a first-round RT-PCR using HTBI primers. TCRdb ran MiXCR on the multiplex PCR reads and lists one entry per CDR3 protein. The table shows fewer than 400,000 distinct CDR3 sequences, with around 18% occurring only once. The sequencing input was peripheral blood. The receptors here all came from a woman in her late teens or twenties with Graves' ophthalmopathy.

This sequence joins TRBV27 and TRBJ1-5; D perhaps matches TRBD1 (6 bases). This CDR3 contains 15 residues. Deletions cut 5 bases from V and 6 bases from J, with 17 bases between. Germline V lookup: CDR1 MNHEY, CDR2 SMNVEV (reference sequence). The CDR3 nucleotides are TGTGCCAGCAGTCCCAAGCCAGGGGCGGGTCAGCCCCAGCATTTT. Translating gives CASSPKPGAGQPQHF.

This clonotype appeared many times. The chain links TRBV15 to TRBJ2-5; D might be TRBD1 (5 bases). Germline V gene data show CDR1 as LNHNV and CDR2 as YYDKDF (reference sequence). Trimming took 9 bases from V and 5 from J, leaving 13 bases between them. The CDR3 totals 12 residues. The CDR3 DNA reads TGTGCCACAAAAGGACAAGGGGAGACCCAGTACTTC. Translating it yields CATKGQGETQYF.

This clonotype was recorded at least ten times. The chain carries TRBV24-1 and TRBJ1-3; D is perhaps TRBD1 (5 bases). V lost 3 bases to trimming and J lost 0 bases, with 11 bases between them. Per germline, CDR1 KGHDR and CDR2 SFDVKD. The CDR3 is 16 residues long. The DNA of the CDR3 is TGTGCCACCAGTGATACGGGACTCGGCTCTGGAAACACCATATATTTT. This translates into CATSDTGLGSGNTIYF.

This clonotype was found many times. V is TRBV7-2 and J is TRBJ2-7; maybe TRBD2 (6 bases). Trimming pared 1 base from V and 4 bases from J, leaving 11 bases between. This CDR3 region has 14 residues. Germline values: CDR1 SGHTA, CDR2 FQGNSA. CDR3 sequence (DNA): TGTGCCAGCAGCTTAGGCGGCGGGACGTACGAGCAGTACTTC. This translates into CASSLGGGTYEQYF.

In this sample, this clonotype turned up many times. The CDR3 sequence is CASSLAYGGQGGYTF. The CDR3 nucleotides are TGTGCCAGCAGTTTAGCGTATGGGGGCCAAGGGGGCTACACCTTC. This chain connects TRBV12-3 or TRBV12-4 to TRBJ1-2, with TRBD1 as a possible D gene (6 bases). The CDR3 spans 15 residues. V lost 0 bases to trimming and J lost 8 bases, with 16 bases between them.

This rearrangement joins TRBV20-1 to TRBJ1-6; D possibly corresponds to TRBD1 (6 bases). Trimming removed 0 bases at V and 11 bases at J, with 17 bases between. This CDR3 comprises 15 residues. Germline-derived CDR1 and CDR2 are DFQATT and SNEGSKA (reference sequence). The CDR3 nucleotides are TGCAGTGCTAGAGATCCGCAGGGGTCTTGGGCACCCCTCCACTTT. Translated, it gives CSARDPQGSWAPLHF.

This clonotype was counted ten times or more. The CDR3 is CASSLGPSSYEQYF. The CDR3 bases are TGTGCCAGCAGTTTAGGGCCGAGCTCCTACGAGCAGTACTTC. The rearrangement links TRBV12-3 or TRBV12-4 to TRBJ2-7; D is undetermined. The CDR3 consists of 14 residues. The V end was cut by 1 base, the J end by 0 bases, with 7 bases between.

This clonotype was seen at least ten times. The chain is built from TRBV20-1 and TRBJ2-7; 7 nucleotides agree with TRBD1. J was trimmed by 1 base and V by 2 bases; bases with no gene match: 5. The CDR3 consists of 14 residues. Germline CDR1 DFQATT, CDR2 SNEGSKA (reference sequence). The CDR3 DNA follows: TGCAGTGCTAGATCCCTGGGACAGTCCTACGAGCAGTACTTC. This sequence encodes CSARSLGQSYEQYF.

This clonotype was seen ten or more times. V gene TRBV6-1 combines with J gene TRBJ1-6; 7 bases are shared with TRBD1. The J segment lost 10 bases and the V segment lost 6 bases, leaving 12 bases of the junction unmatched. Germline V gene sequence: CDR1 MNHNS, CDR2 SASEGT. The CDR3 sequence is 15 residues long. The CDR3 reads CASRAGTADYSPLHF. CDR3 DNA: TGTGCCAGCAGAGCTGGGACAGCCGACTACTCACCCCTCCACTTT.

This clonotype was counted many times. The chain couples TRBV7-8 to TRBJ2-7, with D perhaps TRBD2 (7 bases). Germline V CDR1 and CDR2: SGHVS, FQNEAQ. The V gene lost 0 bases and the J gene lost 6 bases, with 9 bases spanning the gap. The CDR3 loop spans 13 amino acids. The CDR3 region is CASSLARGAEQYF. CDR3 sequence (DNA): TGTGCCAGCAGCTTAGCCCGGGGGGCCGAGCAGTACTTC.

This clonotype was detected many times. This chain links TRBV19 with TRBJ2-2; 14 bases line up with TRBD2. After removal of 6 bases from V and 0 bases from J, the junction contained 6 bases not matched to a gene. The CDR3 is 18 residues long. CDR1 is LNHDA, CDR2 SQIVND, per germline (reference sequence). This CDR3 reads CASSPLGLAGANTGELFF. The CDR3 DNA is TGTGCCAGTAGCCCCTTGGGACTAGCGGGAGCGAACACCGGGGAGCTGTTTTTT.

This clonotype appeared many times. The chain carries TRBV28 and TRBJ1-5; weak D call: TRBD1 (5 bases). The CDR3 extends over 15 amino acids. Trimming removed 1 base at V and 6 bases at J, with 13 bases between. The germline gives CDR1 MDHEN, CDR2 SYDVKM. This chain's CDR3 is CASSLFGPRGQPQHF. The CDR3 coding sequence is TGTGCCAGCAGTTTATTCGGGCCGAGGGGTCAGCCCCAGCATTTT.

This clonotype was counted at least ten times. The V gene is TRBV14, the J gene TRBJ1-5; maybe TRBD1 (6 bases). With 8 bases removed from V and 0 bases from J, the gap between germline ends came to 8 bases. Germline V gives CDR1 SGHDN, CDR2 FVKESK. CDR3 length equals 13 residues. CDR3 DNA: TGTGCCAGCCGGGACATTAGCAATCAGCCCCAGCATTTT. It encodes CASRDISNQPQHF. Supplemented by reference TRBV14 and TRBJ1-5, the full variable domain reads EAGVTQFPSHSVIEKGQTVTLRCDPISGHDNLYWYRRVMGKEIKFLLHFVKESKQDESGMPNNRFLAERTGGTYSTLKVQPAELEDSGVYFCASRDISNQPQHFGDGTRLSIL.